This is a list of T cell receptor beta chains from one sample in a study of T cells after yellow fever vaccination. TCRdb redid the calling of the 5' RACE reads with MiXCR, one entry per CDR3 protein. The repertoire holds about 340,000 distinct CDR3 sequences, with about 12% as singletons. The material sequenced was CD4+ T cells sorted from PBMCs, taken 15 days after the yellow fever booster vaccination. Every receptor here comes from a man younger than 35 who received the YFV17D yellow fever vaccine. CDR3s include the opening cysteine and the closing phenylalanine or tryptophan. The D gene is left open where the match is weak. Only some rows state a clone size, as once, few, many or a class for expanded clones.

cdr3_aa cdr3_nt clone_size d_call j_call v_call
CASSQAGQYYEQYF TGCGCCAGCAGCCAAGCTGGACAGTACTACGAGCAGTACTTC few NA TRBJ2-7 TRBV4-1
CASSARQPTDTQYF TGCGCCAGCAGCGCCAGACAGCCCACAGATACGCAGTATTTT few NA TRBJ2-3 TRBV5-1
CASSQVGARSLALSTDTQYF TGTGCCAGCAGCCAAGTAGGTGCAAGATCCCTAGCCCTCAGCACAGATACGCAGTATTTT NA NA TRBJ2-3 TRBV4-2
CATSRVGASGGSYNEQFF TGTGCCACCAGCAGAGTTGGAGCTAGCGGGGGGTCCTACAATGAGCAGTTCTTC few TRBD2 TRBJ2-1 TRBV15
CAIRTGADQPQHF TGTGCCATCAGGACAGGGGCCGATCAGCCCCAGCATTTT NA TRBD1 TRBJ1-5 TRBV10-3
CASSPRGDRGRGSGANVLTF TGTGCCAGCAGCCCCCGGGGGGACAGGGGAAGAGGGTCTGGGGCCAACGTCCTGACTTTC few TRBD1 TRBJ2-6 TRBV11-2
CASSGGPSGSTDTQYF TGTGCCAGCAGTGGGGGGCCTAGCGGTAGCACAGATACGCAGTATTTT few NA TRBJ2-3 TRBV2
CASSFRPRSSYEQYF TGTGCCAGCAGCTTTCGACCGAGGAGCTCCTACGAGCAGTACTTC few NA TRBJ2-7 TRBV7-2
CASSLPLQGRRNTEAFF TGTGCCAGCAGCTTACCCCTACAGGGGAGGAGGAACACTGAAGCTTTCTTT few TRBD1 TRBJ1-1 TRBV7-2
CASSRREDNEKLFF TGCGCCAGCAGCCGTCGGGAAGATAATGAAAAACTGTTTTTT NA NA TRBJ1-4 TRBV4-3
CASSSGTGVYEQYF TGTGCCAGCAGCTCCGGGACAGGGGTCTACGAGCAGTACTTC few TRBD1 TRBJ2-7 TRBV4-2
CASMSNQPQHF TGTGCCAGCATGTCAAATCAGCCCCAGCATTTT few NA TRBJ1-5 TRBV6-1
CSARALAEGTDTQYF TGCAGTGCTAGGGCCCTAGCGGAGGGGACAGATACGCAGTATTTT NA TRBD2 TRBJ2-3 TRBV20-1
CASSYSVGTEAFF TGTGCCAGCAGTTACTCGGTAGGCACTGAAGCTTTCTTT few NA TRBJ1-1 TRBV6-6
CASSPLTATGELFF TGTGCCAGCAGCCCGTTGACAGCCACCGGGGAGCTGTTTTTT few NA TRBJ2-2 TRBV3-1
CASSPQGSNTEAFF TGTGCCAGCAGCCCACAGGGGTCGAACACTGAAGCTTTCTTT NA TRBD1 TRBJ1-1 TRBV12-3/TRBV12-4
CASSSPGLQGGETQYF TGTGCCAGCAGCTCCCCGGGCCTCCAAGGGGGGGAGACCCAGTACTTC NA NA TRBJ2-5 TRBV5-6
CASRTDTPPDTQYF TGTGCCAGCAGGACCGATACCCCCCCAGATACGCAGTATTTT NA NA TRBJ2-3 TRBV7-2
CAWTLKIGALNSPLHF TGTGCCTGGACCTTGAAGATAGGGGCTCTTAATTCACCCCTCCACTTT NA NA TRBJ1-6 TRBV30
CASSESQGVGTQYF TGTGCCAGCAGTGAGTCGCAGGGAGTAGGAACCCAGTACTTC NA NA TRBJ2-5 TRBV6-1
CSAFHLAKNIQYF TGCAGTGCCTTCCACCTAGCCAAAAACATTCAGTACTTC NA NA TRBJ2-4 TRBV20-1
CASSVVGTGAGELFF TGTGCCAGCAGCGTAGTAGGGACAGGCGCCGGGGAGCTGTTTTTT NA TRBD1 TRBJ2-2 TRBV9
CASRAKQGFSGYTF TGTGCCAGCCGGGCGAAACAGGGGTTCTCTGGCTACACCTTC many TRBD1 TRBJ1-2 TRBV12-3/TRBV12-4
CASSFVRRNTEAFF TGTGCCAGCAGCTTTGTTCGCCGGAACACTGAAGCTTTCTTT few NA TRBJ1-1 TRBV11-2
CASRTISGGSETQYF TGTGCCAGCAGGACGATTAGCGGGGGTTCAGAGACCCAGTACTTC NA TRBD2 TRBJ2-5 TRBV12-3/TRBV12-4
CSASVGTPSSQYF TGCAGTGCATCGGTCGGGACACCTAGTTCGCAGTACTTC NA NA TRBJ2-5 TRBV20-1
CASRKGVLAKNIQYF TGTGCCAGCAGAAAGGGGGTCTTAGCCAAAAACATTCAGTACTTC few NA TRBJ2-4 TRBV2
CASSYLGQETQYF TGTGCCAGCAGTTACTTGGGCCAAGAGACCCAGTACTTC few NA TRBJ2-5 TRBV6-2/TRBV6-3
CASTIYQSQVLAPLHF TGTGCCAGCACCATTTATCAGAGTCAAGTTCTCGCACCCCTCCACTTT few NA TRBJ1-6 TRBV12-3/TRBV12-4
CASSSDRASQPQHF TGCGCCAGCAGCTCGGACAGGGCGAGTCAGCCCCAGCATTTT many TRBD1 TRBJ1-5 TRBV4-3
CASSEDSEHGYEQFF TGTGCCAGCAGTGAAGACTCCGAGCATGGCTATGAGCAGTTCTTC few NA TRBJ2-1 TRBV2
CASSPGLANGWADTQYF TGTGCCAGCAGCCCCGGACTAGCGAATGGGTGGGCAGATACGCAGTATTTT few TRBD2 TRBJ2-3 TRBV6-2/TRBV6-3
CASSPGTGFNSPLHF TGTGCCAGCAGCCCCGGGACAGGGTTTAATTCACCCCTCCACTTT few TRBD1 TRBJ1-6 TRBV6-5
CASRTDRGSGELFF TGTGCCAGTAGGACGGACAGGGGCTCCGGGGAGCTGTTTTTT NA TRBD1 TRBJ2-2 TRBV19
CATSEAQGRDPDTQYF TGTGCCACCAGTGAGGCCCAGGGGAGGGACCCAGATACGCAGTATTTT many NA TRBJ2-3 TRBV24-1
CASSYRFSYEQYF TGTGCCAGCAGTTATAGGTTCTCCTACGAGCAGTACTTC many NA TRBJ2-7 TRBV27
CASSLDGSPLHF TGTGCCAGCAGCCTAGATGGTTCACCCCTCCACTTT NA NA TRBJ1-6 TRBV5-4
CASSRWGYTGELFF TGTGCCAGCAGCCGTTGGGGGTACACCGGGGAGCTGTTTTTT few NA TRBJ2-2 TRBV7-8
CRTVLGGGSSGETQYF TGCAGGACGGTGCTAGGAGGTGGAAGTAGCGGGGAGACCCAGTACTTC few TRBD2 TRBJ2-5 TRBV20-1
CASSRGTDSEQYF TGTGCCAGCAGCCGAGGGACAGACTCCGAGCAGTACTTC few TRBD1 TRBJ2-7 TRBV7-3
CASSLARGGMAREQFF TGCGCCAGCAGCTTGGCCAGGGGCGGGATGGCCCGGGAGCAGTTCTTC NA NA TRBJ2-1 TRBV5-1
CASSQDLVGGEKATQYF TGCGCCAGCAGCCAAGATCTGGTGGGAGGGGAGAAAGCGACCCAGTACTTC few TRBD2 TRBJ2-5 TRBV4-3
CSAIAGTYNEQFF TGCAGTGCTATAGCGGGGACATACAATGAGCAGTTCTTC NA TRBD2 TRBJ2-1 TRBV20-1
CASSLGGQGNYGYTF TGTGCCAGCAGTCTCGGGGGACAGGGGAACTATGGCTACACCTTC NA TRBD1 TRBJ1-2 TRBV5-6
CASSITRQGGYTF TGTGCCAGCAGCATAACCCGTCAGGGTGGCTACACCTTC many NA TRBJ1-2 TRBV12-3/TRBV12-4
CASSKDGTGELFF TGTGCCAGCAGCAAGGACGGCACCGGGGAGCTGTTTTTT NA NA TRBJ2-2 TRBV11-3
CASSPSGGHPNNEQFF TGCGCCAGCAGCCCATCGGGGGGACACCCAAACAATGAGCAGTTCTTC few NA TRBJ2-1 TRBV5-1
CASRPDVQRDTQYF TGTGCCAGCAGACCCGATGTCCAACGAGATACGCAGTATTTT NA NA TRBJ2-3 TRBV6-6
CASSQRASFSGNTIYF TGTGCCAGCAGCCAACGGGCCAGCTTCTCTGGAAACACCATATATTTT few NA TRBJ1-3 TRBV14
CASRLTGVAKNIQYF TGCGCCAGCAGACTTACAGGGGTAGCCAAAAACATTCAGTACTTC many TRBD1 TRBJ2-4 TRBV4-1
CATIGFPGRYYGYTF TGTGCCACCATAGGGTTTCCGGGACGGTATTATGGCTACACCTTC few NA TRBJ1-2 TRBV13
CASSPVKVGEQFF TGTGCCAGCTCACCGGTAAAAGTCGGTGAGCAGTTCTTC NA NA TRBJ2-1 TRBV18
CAWSGSTLRNEKLFF TGTGCCTGGAGTGGGTCAACCTTACGAAATGAAAAACTGTTTTTT few NA TRBJ1-4 TRBV30
CSARSYTQETQYF TGCAGTGCTAGGTCGTACACGCAAGAGACCCAGTACTTC NA NA TRBJ2-5 TRBV20-1
CASSPTPNPTYEQYF TGCGCCAGCAGCCCGACTCCAAACCCTACCTACGAGCAGTACTTC few NA TRBJ2-7 TRBV5-1
CASSFDRSNEQFF TGTGCCAGCAGCTTCGACAGGTCCAATGAGCAGTTCTTC many NA TRBJ2-1 TRBV5-5
CSALFTEAFF TGCAGTGCTCTCTTCACTGAAGCTTTCTTT few NA TRBJ1-1 TRBV20-1
CSARMGNYGYTF TGCAGTGCTAGAATGGGGAACTATGGCTACACCTTC few NA TRBJ1-2 TRBV20-1